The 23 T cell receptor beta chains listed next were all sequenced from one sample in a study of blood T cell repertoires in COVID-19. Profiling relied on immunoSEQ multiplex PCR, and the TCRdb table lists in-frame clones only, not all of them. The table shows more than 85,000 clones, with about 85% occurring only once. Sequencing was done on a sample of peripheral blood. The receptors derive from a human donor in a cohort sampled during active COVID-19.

The CDR3 is CASSLEAPGGGYEQYF. The CDR3 nucleotides read TGTGCCAGCAGCTTAGAGGCCCCAGGGGGCGGCTACGAGCAGTACTTC. The chain links TRBV13 to TRBJ2-7, with TRBD1 matching over 8 bases. Per the germline V gene, CDR1 is PRHDT and CDR2 is FYEKMQ (reference sequence). Trimming removed 1 base from V and 3 bases from J; junction bases left unmatched: 8. The CDR3 extends over 16 amino acids.

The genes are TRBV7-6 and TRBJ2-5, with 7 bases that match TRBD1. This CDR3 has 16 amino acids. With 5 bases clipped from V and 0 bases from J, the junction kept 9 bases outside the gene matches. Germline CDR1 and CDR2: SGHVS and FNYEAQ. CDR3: CASSRGQIFYQETQYF. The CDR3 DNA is TGTGCCAGCAGCCGGGGACAGATCTTTTACCAAGAGACCCAGTACTTC.

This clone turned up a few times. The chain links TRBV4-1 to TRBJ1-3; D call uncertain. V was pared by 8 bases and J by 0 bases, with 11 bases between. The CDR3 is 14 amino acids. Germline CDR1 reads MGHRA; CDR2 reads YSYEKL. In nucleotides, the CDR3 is TGCGCCAGCGGGCGGGAGAGCTCTGGAAACACCATATATTTT. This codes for CASGRESSGNTIYF.

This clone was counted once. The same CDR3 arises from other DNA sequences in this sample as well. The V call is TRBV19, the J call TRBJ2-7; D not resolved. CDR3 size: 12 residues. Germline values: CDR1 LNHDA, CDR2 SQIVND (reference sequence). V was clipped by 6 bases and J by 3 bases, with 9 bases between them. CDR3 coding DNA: TGTGCCAGTAGGTCTAGAAGCTACGAGCAGTACTTC. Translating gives CASRSRSYEQYF. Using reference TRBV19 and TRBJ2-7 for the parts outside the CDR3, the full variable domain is DGGITQSPKYLFRKEGQNVTLSCEQNLNHDAMYWYRQDPGQGLRLIYYSQIVNDFQKGDIAEGYSVSREKKESFPLTVTSAQKNPTAFYLCASRSRSYEQYFGPGTRLTVT.

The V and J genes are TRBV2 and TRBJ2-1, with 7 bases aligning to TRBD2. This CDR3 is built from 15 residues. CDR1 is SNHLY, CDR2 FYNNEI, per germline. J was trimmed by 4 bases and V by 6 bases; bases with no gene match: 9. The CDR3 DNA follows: TGTGCCAGCAGCCCTCGACTAGCAGCTTACAATGAGCAGTTCTTC. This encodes CASSPRLAAYNEQFF.

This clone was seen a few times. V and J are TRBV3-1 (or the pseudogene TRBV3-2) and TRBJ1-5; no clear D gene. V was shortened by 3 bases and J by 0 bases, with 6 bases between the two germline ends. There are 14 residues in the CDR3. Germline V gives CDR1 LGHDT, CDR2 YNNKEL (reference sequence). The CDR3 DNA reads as TGTGCCAGCAGCCAGAGTTATAGCAATCAGCCCCAGCATTTT. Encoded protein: CASSQSYSNQPQHF.

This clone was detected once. CDR3 region: CASSPGRGIEQYF. The CDR3 nucleotides read TGTGCCAGCAGCCCGGGCCGGGGTATCGAGCAGTACTTC. V usage is TRBV5-6 and J usage is TRBJ2-7, with a possible D match to TRBD2 (5 bases). Germline CDR1 SGHDT, CDR2 YYEEEE. The CDR3 extends over 13 amino acids. The V end lost 4 bases, the J end lost 6 bases, and 14 bases lay between the germline ends.

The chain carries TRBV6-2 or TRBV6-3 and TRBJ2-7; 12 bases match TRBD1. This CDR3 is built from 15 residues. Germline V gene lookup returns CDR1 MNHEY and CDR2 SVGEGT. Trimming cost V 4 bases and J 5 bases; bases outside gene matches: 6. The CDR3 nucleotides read TGTGCCAGCAGTTTAGCGGGACAGGGGGCTAACGAGCAGTACTTC. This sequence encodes CASSLAGQGANEQYF.

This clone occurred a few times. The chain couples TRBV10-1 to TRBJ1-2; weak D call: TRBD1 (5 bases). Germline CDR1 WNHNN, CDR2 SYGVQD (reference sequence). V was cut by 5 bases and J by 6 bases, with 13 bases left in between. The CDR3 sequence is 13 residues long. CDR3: CASSFLQGNGYTF. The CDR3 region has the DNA TGCGCCAGCAGTTTTCTTCAGGGAAATGGCTACACCTTC.

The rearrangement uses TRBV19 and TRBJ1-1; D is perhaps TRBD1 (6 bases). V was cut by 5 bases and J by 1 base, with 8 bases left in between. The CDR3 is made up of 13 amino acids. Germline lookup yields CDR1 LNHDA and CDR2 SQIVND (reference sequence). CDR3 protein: CASSLGQNTEAFF. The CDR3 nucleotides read TGTGCCAGTAGTCTGGGACAGAACACTGAAGCTTTCTTT.

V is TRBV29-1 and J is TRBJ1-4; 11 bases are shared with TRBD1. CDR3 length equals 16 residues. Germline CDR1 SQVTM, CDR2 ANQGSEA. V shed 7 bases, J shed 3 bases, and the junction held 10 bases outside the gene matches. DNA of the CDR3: TGCAGCGCTCGCGCCGGGACAGGGGGAGCTAATGAAAAACTGTTTTTT. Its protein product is CSARAGTGGANEKLFF. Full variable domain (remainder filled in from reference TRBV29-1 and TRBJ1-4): SAVISQKPSRDICQRGTSLTIQCQVDSQVTMMFWYRQQPGQSLTLIATANQGSEATYESGFVIDKFPISRPNLTFSTLTVSNMSPEDSSIYLCSARAGTGGANEKLFFGSGTQLSVL.

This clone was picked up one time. The CDR3, as DNA: TGTGCCAGCAGCCCGACTAGCGGGGGGGTCGGGGAGCTGTTTTTT. Protein sequence: CASSPTSGGVGELFF. This chain joins TRBV13 and TRBJ2-2; TRBD2 matches at 14 bases. This CDR3 is 15 amino acids long. Germline V gene data show CDR1 as PRHDT and CDR2 as FYEKMQ (reference sequence). After removal of 5 bases from V and 7 bases from J, the junction contained 3 bases not matched to a gene.

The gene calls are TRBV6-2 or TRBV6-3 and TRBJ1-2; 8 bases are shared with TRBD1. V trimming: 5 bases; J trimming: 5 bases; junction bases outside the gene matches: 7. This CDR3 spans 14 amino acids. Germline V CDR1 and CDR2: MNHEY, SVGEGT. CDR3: CASSKVDREYGYTF. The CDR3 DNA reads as TGTGCCAGCAGTAAGGTGGACAGGGAATATGGCTACACCTTC.

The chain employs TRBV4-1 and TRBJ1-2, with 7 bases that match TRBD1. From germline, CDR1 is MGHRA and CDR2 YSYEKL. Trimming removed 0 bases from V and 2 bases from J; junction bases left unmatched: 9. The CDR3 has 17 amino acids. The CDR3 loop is CASSQDVQTGLNYGYTF. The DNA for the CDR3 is TGCGCCAGCAGCCAAGATGTCCAGACAGGGCTGAACTATGGCTACACCTTC.

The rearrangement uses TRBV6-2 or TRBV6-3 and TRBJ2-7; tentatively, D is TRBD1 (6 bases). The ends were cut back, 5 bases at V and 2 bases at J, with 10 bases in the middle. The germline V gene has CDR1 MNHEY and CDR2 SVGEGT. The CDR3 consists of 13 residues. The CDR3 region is CASSPWTAYEQYF. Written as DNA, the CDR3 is TGTGCCAGCAGTCCCTGGACAGCCTACGAGCAGTACTTC.

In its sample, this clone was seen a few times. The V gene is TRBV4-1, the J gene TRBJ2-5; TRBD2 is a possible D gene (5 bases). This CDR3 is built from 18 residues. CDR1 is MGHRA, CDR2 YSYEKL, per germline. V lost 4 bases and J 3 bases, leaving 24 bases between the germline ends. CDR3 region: CASSPSYAILGSEETQYF. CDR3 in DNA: TGCGCCAGCAGCCCTTCCTATGCGATCCTAGGGAGTGAAGAGACCCAGTACTTC.

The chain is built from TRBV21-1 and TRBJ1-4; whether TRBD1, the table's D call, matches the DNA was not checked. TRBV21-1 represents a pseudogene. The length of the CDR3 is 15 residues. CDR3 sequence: CASSGAGGGSEKLFF. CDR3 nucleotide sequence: TGTGCCAGCAGCGGGGCCGGAGGGGGCAGTGAAAAACTGTTTTTT.

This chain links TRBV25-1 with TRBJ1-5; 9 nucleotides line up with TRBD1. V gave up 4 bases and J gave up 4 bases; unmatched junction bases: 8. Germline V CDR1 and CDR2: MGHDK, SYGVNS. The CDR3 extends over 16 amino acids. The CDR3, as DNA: TGTGCCAGCAGTGCAAGAGGGACAGGGCGAAATCAGCCCCAGCATTTT. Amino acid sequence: CASSARGTGRNQPQHF.

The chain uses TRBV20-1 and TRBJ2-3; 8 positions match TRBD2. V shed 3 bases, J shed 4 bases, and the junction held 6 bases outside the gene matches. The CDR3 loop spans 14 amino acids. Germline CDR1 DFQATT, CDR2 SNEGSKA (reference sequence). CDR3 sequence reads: CSASGGRRSDTQYF. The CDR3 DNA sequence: TGCAGTGCTAGTGGCGGGAGGAGGTCAGATACGCAGTATTTT.

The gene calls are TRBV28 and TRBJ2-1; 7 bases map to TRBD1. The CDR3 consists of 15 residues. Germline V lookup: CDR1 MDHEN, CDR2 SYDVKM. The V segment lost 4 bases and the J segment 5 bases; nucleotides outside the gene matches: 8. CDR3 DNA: TGTGCCAGCAGTTACTCTACAGGGGCCCACAATGAGCAGTTCTTC. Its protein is CASSYSTGAHNEQFF.

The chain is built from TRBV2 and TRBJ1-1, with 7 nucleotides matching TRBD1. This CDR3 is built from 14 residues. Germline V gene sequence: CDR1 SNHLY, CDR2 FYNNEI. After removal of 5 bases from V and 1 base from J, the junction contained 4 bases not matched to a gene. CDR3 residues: CASSRQGANTEAFF. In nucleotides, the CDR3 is TGTGCCAGCAGTCGACAGGGAGCGAACACTGAAGCTTTCTTT.

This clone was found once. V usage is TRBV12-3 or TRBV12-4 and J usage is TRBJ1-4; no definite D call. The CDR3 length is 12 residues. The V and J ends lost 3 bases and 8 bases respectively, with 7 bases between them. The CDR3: CASSFPEEKLFF. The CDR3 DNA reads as TGTGCCAGCAGTTTTCCAGAAGAAAAACTGTTTTTT.

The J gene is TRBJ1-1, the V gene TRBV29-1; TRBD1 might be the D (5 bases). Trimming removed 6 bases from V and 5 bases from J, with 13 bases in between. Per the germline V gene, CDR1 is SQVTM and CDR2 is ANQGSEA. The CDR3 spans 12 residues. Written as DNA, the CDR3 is TGCAGCGTCCAGGGTTTGGGGACTGAAGCTTTCTTT. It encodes CSVQGLGTEAFF.